This TCR beta chain was identified in a study of human thymus T cells. The CDR3 has 14 amino acids. V lost 6 bases to trimming and J lost 2 bases, with 10 bases between them. Germline V gives CDR1 MNHEY, CDR2 SMNVEV (reference sequence). TCRdb's copy holds only in-frame clones and misses some; the assay was immunoSEQ multiplex PCR. Of 54,000 or so clones detected, approximately 95% appear once; the ten largest clones hold 6%. During surgery, about 0.5-1 mL peripheral blood was drawn from four of eight donors. This TCR was sampled from a boy younger than two with a congenital heart defect but otherwise immunologically healthy. The specimen sequenced was blood. The chain combines TRBV27 with TRBJ1-4, with a weak D call TRBD1 (6 bases). CDR3 residues: CASSNTGTNEKLFF. CDR3 DNA: TGTGCCAGCAGCAATACAGGGACTAATGAAAAACTGTTTTTT.